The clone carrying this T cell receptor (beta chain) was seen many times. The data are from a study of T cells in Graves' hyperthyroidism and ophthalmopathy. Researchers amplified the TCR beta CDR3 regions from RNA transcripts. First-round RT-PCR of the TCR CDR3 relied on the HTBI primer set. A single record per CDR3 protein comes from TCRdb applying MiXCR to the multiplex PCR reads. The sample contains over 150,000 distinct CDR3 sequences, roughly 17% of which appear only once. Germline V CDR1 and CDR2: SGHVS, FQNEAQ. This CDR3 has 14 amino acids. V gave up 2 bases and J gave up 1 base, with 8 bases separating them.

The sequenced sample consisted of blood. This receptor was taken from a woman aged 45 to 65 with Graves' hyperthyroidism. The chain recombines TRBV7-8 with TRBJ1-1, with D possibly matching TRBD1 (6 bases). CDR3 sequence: CASSLTGTNTEAFF. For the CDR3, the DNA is TGTGCCAGCAGCTTAACAGGGACGAACACTGAAGCTTTCTTT.